This TCR beta chain appears in the sequencing data of a study of T cell responses to AZD1222 COVID-19 vaccine. About this clone itself: Its cognate antigen is unknown.

Germline lookup yields CDR1 MNHEY and CDR2 SVGAGI. V gave up 3 bases and J gave up 5 bases, with 7 bases separating them. This CDR3 contains 12 residues. Study conclusions and caveats: In the spike-specific TCR repertoire, nearly half reportedly target unmutated variant regions. Spike as a whole was targeted by vaccine-associated CD4 TCRs, dominant at 160-218 and 743-854.

Measured with immunoSEQ multiplex PCR; TCRdb has only the in-frame clones, and not every one. The sample has 180,000 or so clones, about 92% seen once. This receptor was identified in an adult in good health. Sequencing used peripheral blood, obtained on day 0 of AZD1222 vaccination. The chain couples TRBV6-5 to TRBJ1-1; D call uncertain. CDR3 sequence: CASSYEGTEAFF. In nucleotides, the CDR3 is TGTGCCAGCAGTTATGAAGGGACTGAAGCTTTCTTT.